Listed below are T cell receptor beta chains from one sample, sequenced in a study of circulating CD8 cells and anti-PD-1 response in melanoma. Via MiXCR, TCRdb re-called the reads, giving one row per CDR3 protein. The sample has a handful of distinct CDR3 sequences. The sample was CD8+ T cells from PBMCs, taken at baseline or after one month of anti-PD-1 therapy (not recorded which). These receptors originate from a human donor with melanoma. Both conserved end residues are trimmed from each CDR3. Each record gives: CDR3 protein, V gene, J gene.

CDR3 protein: ASSTRDGRKTQY; V gene: TRBV12-3/TRBV12-4; J gene: TRBJ2-5